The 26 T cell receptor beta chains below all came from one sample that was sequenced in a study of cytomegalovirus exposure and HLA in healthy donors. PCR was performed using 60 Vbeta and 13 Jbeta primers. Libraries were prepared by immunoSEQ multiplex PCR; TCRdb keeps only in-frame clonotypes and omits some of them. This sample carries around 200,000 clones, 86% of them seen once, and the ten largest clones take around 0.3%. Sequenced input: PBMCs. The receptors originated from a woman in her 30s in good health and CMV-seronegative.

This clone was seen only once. The CDR3 region is CASSLGGQGFYEQYF. The CDR3 DNA reads TGTGCCAGCAGCTTGGGCGGACAGGGGTTCTACGAGCAGTACTTC. The chain joins TRBV5-8 to TRBJ2-7; 9 bases fit TRBD1. CDR3 length: 15 residues. CDR1 SGHTS and CDR2 YDEGEE come from the germline V gene. V lost 0 bases to trimming and J lost 3 bases; unmatched junction nucleotides: 4.

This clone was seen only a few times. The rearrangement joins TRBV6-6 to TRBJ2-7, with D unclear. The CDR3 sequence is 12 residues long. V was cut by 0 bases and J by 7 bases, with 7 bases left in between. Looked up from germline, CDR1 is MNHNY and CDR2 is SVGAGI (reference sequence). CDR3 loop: CASSYSRLEQYF. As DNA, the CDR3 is TGTGCCAGCAGTTACTCGCGGCTGGAGCAGTACTTC.

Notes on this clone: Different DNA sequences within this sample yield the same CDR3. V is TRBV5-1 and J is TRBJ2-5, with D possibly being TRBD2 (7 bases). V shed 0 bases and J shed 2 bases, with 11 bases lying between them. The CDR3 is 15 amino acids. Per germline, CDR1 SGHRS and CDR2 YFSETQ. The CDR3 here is CASSLGGGDQETQYF. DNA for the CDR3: TGCGCCAGCAGCTTGGGGGGGGGCGATCAAGAGACCCAGTACTTC.

CDR3 amino acids: CASSEQRDTQYF. The CDR3 DNA follows: TGCGCCAGCAGTGAGCAGCGGGATACGCAGTATTTT. This chain joins TRBV10-1 and TRBJ2-3; D possibly corresponds to TRBD2 (5 bases). The germline V and J ends were trimmed by 2 bases and 6 bases, with 6 bases remaining between them. Germline assignment: CDR1 WNHNN and CDR2 SYGVQD (reference sequence). CDR3 length: 12 residues.

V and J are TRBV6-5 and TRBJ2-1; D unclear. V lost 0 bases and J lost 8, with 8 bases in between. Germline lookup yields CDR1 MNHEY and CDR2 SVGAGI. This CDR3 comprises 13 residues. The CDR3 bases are TGTGCCAGCAGTTACTCGAAACGGGATGAGCAGTTCTTC. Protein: CASSYSKRDEQFF.

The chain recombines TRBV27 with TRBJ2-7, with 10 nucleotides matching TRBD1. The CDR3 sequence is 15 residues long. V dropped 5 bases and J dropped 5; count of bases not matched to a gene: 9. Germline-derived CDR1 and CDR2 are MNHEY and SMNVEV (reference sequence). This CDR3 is CASSRSRDRGNEQYF. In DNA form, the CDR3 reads TGTGCCAGCAGTCGGTCCCGGGACAGGGGCAACGAGCAGTACTTC.

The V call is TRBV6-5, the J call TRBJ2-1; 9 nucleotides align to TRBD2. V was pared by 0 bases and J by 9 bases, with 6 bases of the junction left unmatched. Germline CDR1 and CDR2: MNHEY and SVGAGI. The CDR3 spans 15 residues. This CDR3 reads CASSYSGTSLREQFF. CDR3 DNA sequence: TGTGCCAGCAGTTACTCCGGGACTAGCCTCCGTGAGCAGTTCTTC.

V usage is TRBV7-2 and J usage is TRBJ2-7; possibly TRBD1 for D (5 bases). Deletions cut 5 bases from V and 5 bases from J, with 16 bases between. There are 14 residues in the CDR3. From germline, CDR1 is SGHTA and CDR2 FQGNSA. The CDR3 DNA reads TGTGCCAGCAGCCCGGGCTCGTGGGGCCACGAGCAGTACTTC. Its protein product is CASSPGSWGHEQYF.

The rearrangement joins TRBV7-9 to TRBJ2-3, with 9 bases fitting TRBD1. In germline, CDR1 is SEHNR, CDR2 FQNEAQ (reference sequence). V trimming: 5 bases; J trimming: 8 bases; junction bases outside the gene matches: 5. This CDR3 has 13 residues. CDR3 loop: CASSQDRGSTQYF. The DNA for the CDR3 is TGTGCCAGCAGCCAGGACAGGGGAAGTACGCAGTATTTT. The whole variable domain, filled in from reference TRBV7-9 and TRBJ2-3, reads DTGVSQNPRHKITKRGQNVTFRCDPISEHNRLYWYRQTLGQGPEFLTYFQNEAQLEKSRLLSDRFSAERPKGSFSTLEIQRTEQGDSAMYLCASSQDRGSTQYFGPGTRLTVL.

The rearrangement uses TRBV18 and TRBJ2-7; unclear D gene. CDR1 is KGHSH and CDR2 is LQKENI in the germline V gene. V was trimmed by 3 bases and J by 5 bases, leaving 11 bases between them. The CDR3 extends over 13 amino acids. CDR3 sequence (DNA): TGTGCCAGCTCACCGACGGAAGCGCACGAGCAGTACTTC. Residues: CASSPTEAHEQYF.

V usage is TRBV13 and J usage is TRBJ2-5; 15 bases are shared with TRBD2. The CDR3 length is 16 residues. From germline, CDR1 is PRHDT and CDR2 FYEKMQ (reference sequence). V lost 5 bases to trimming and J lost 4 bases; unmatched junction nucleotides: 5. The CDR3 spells CASSPGLAGGVETQYF. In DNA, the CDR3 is TGTGCCAGCAGCCCCGGACTAGCGGGGGGGGTAGAGACCCAGTACTTC.

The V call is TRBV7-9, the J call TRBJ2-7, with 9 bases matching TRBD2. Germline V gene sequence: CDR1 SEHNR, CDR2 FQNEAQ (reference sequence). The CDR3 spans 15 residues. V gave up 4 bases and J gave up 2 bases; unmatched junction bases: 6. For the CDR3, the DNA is TGTGCCAGCAGCTCCTGGACTAGCGATACCTACGAGCAGTACTTC. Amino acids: CASSSWTSDTYEQYF.

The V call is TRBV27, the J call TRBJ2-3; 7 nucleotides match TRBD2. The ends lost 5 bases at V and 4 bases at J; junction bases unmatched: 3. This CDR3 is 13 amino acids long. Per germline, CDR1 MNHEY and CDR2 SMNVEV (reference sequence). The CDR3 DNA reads TGTGCCAGCAGTCCCACTAGCGCAGATACGCAGTATTTT. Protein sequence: CASSPTSADTQYF.

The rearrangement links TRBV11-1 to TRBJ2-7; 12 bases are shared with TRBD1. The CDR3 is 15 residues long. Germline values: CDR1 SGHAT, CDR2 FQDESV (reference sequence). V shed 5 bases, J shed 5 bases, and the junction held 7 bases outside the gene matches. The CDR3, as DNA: TGTGCCAGCAGCAGGCGGGGACAGGGGGCCAACGAGCAGTACTTC. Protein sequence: CASSRRGQGANEQYF.

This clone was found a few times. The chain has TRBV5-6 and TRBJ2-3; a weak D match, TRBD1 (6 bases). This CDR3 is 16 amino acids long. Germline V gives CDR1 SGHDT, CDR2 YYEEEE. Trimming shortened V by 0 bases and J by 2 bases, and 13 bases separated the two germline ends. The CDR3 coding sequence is TGTGCCAGCAGCTTGGAAGTGGGGGCCTCCACAGATACGCAGTATTTT. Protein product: CASSLEVGASTDTQYF.

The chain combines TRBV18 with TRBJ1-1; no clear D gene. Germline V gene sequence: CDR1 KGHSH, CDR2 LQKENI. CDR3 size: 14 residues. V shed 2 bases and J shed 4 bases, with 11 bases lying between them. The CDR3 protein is CASSPEVRSTEAFF. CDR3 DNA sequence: TGTGCCAGCTCACCAGAGGTCCGAAGCACTGAAGCTTTCTTT. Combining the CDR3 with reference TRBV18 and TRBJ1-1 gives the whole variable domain NAGVMQNPRHLVRRRGQEARLRCSPMKGHSHVYWYRQLPEEGLKFMVYLQKENIIDESGMPKERFSAEFPKEGPSILRIQQVVRGDSAAYFCASSPEVRSTEAFFGQGTRLTVV.

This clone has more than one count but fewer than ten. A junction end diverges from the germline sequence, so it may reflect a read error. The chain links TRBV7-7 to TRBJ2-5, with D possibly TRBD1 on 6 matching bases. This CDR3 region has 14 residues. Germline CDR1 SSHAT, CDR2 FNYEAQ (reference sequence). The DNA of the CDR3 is TGTGCTAGCAGCTCACAGGGCCGTGGGGAGACCCAGTACTTC. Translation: CASSSQGRGETQYF.

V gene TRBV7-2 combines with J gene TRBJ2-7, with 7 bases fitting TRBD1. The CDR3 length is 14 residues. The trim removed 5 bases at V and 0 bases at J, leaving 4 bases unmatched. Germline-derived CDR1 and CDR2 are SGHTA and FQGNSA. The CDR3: CASSPGDSSYEQYF. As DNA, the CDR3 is TGTGCCAGCAGCCCCGGGGACAGCTCCTACGAGCAGTACTTC.

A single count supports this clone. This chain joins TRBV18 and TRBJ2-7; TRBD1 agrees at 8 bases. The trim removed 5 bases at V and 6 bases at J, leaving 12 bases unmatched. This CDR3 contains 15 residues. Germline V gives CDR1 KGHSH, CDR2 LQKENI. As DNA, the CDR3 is TGTGCCAGCTCAGCGTCCGGGACAGGCTTAGCCGAGCAGTACTTC. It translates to CASSASGTGLAEQYF.

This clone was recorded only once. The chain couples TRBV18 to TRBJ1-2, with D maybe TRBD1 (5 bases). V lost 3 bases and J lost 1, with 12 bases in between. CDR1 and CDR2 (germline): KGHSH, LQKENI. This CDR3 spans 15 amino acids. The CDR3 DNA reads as TGTGCCAGCTCACCGGAACCTGACAGTAACTATGGCTACACCTTC. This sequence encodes CASSPEPDSNYGYTF.

This CDR3 is CASSLWSSSYEQYF. DNA for the CDR3: TGTGCCAGCAGTTTATGGTCTAGCTCCTACGAGCAGTACTTC. The chain joins TRBV28 to TRBJ2-7; the D is unclear. Germline-derived CDR1 and CDR2 are MDHEN and SYDVKM. This CDR3 comprises 14 residues. Deletions cut 0 bases from V and 0 bases from J, with 6 bases between.

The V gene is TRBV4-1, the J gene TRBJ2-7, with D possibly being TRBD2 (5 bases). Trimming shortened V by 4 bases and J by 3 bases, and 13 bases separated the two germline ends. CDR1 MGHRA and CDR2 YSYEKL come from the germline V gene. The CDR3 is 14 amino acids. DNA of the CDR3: TGCGCCAGCAGCCCCGACTATTTCCACTACGAGCAGTACTTC. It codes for CASSPDYFHYEQYF.

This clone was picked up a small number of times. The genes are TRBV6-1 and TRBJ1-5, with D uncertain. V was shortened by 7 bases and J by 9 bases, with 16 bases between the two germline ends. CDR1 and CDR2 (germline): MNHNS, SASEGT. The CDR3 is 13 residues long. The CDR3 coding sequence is TGTGCCAGCACCCACGGCGGGTGGAGGCCCCAGCATTTT. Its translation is CASTHGGWRPQHF.

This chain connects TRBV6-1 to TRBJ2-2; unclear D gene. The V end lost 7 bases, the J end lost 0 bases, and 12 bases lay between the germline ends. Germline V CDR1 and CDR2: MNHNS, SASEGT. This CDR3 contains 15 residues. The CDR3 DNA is TGTGCCAGCACGAGGAGCAGAGCGAACACCGGGGAGCTGTTTTTT. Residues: CASTRSRANTGELFF.

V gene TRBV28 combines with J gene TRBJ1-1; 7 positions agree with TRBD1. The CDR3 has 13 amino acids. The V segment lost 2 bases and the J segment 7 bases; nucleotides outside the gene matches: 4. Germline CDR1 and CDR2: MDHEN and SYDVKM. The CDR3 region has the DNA TGTGCCAGCAGTTTAGGCAGGGACAGTGAAGCTTTCTTT. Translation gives CASSLGRDSEAFF.

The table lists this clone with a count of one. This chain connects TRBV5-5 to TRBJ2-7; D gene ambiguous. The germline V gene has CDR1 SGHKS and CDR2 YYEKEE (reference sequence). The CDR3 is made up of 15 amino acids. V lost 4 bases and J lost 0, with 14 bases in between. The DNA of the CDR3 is TGTGCCAGCAGCCCGAGGCGGCAGAACTCCTACGAGCAGTACTTC. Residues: CASSPRRQNSYEQYF. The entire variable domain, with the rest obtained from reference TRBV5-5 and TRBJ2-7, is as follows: DAGVTQSPTHLIKTRGQQVTLRCSPISGHKSVSWYQQVLGQGPQFIFQYYEKEERGRGNFPDRFSARQFPNYSSELNVNALLLGDSALYLCASSPRRQNSYEQYFGPGTRLTVT.